This record looks at one T cell receptor beta chain sequence and its context. Its recognized antigen is unknown. Base qualities were left out, and no much larger clone turns up one base away. Trimming takes 0 bases off V and 5 bases off J; junction bases not matched to a gene: 8. CDR1 and CDR2 are drawn from the germline V gene: SGDLS, YYNGEE. The CDR3, from cysteine to phenylalanine, totals 17 residues. The CDR3 DNA has 51 bases and is translated from base 1. The sample comes from a study of cytomegalovirus exposure and HLA in healthy donors (dated by TCRdb to 2015 to 2018). With respect to the entire study: An earlier analysis of 587 of the donors reported over 250 Gb of sequence data and approximately 120 million unique TCR beta sequences obtained from about 179 million T cells. Roughly 300 gigabases of sequencing data and some 85 million unique TCR sequences were included in an early release covering several hundred HLA-typed donors. The genetic ancestry cluster associated with self-reported Caucasian donors included about 84% of the approximately 410 genotyped donors. The aim of the study was to test whether cataloging public T cell receptors could identify signatures of past pathogen exposure. The study used immunosequencing to profile the T cell repertoires of approximately 640 subjects and linked those repertoires to cytomegalovirus serostatus. Along with the approximately 650-subject first cohort, a separate validation cohort of roughly 110 different subjects was used. High-throughput TCR immunosequencing, statistical association of individual TCRs with disease status, and machine learning were combined to predict cytomegalovirus infection status. In a later analysis, previously published TCR beta repertoires from about 670 donors were re-analyzed and high-resolution HLA genotyping was added so that TCR occurrence patterns could be studied. Rather than drawing on any new phenotypic data, the later analysis identified candidate immune exposures from TCR beta sequences and the way those sequences occurred across donors. To decide whether each TCR beta V gene segment behaved as functional or pseudogenic, an earlier analysis of some 600 of the donors relied on high-throughput TCR beta sequencing. Donor age, sex, ethnicity and CMV serostatus were compiled together with the repertoire data. A later genetic analysis took genome-wide SNP genotypes for about three fifths of the roughly 700 donors and used that subset as a discovery cohort. All discovery cohort repertoires had been generated using a single sequencing platform. HLA typing covered class I and class II loci at four-digit resolution. Typing coverage differed by locus: A, B, C, DRB1 and DQB1 were typed in about 629-640 donors, DQA1 in 500 to 550, DPA1 in 600 to 610, and DPB1 in just under 490. Because of strong linkage in the cohort, four to six DR-DQ haplotypes were treated as single units for association and clustering. Among around 400 genotyped donors of the cohort, an average of approximately 220,000 unique TCR beta nucleotide sequences was sequenced per donor, of which roughly 18% were non-productive.

The cohort consisted of approximately 690 healthy bone marrow donors. At the time of sampling, every cohort member was nominally healthy, though immune exposures that went unrecorded were likely present. The donor was CMV seropositive and was included in the group of 250 to 300 seropositive cohort members. A peripheral blood sample was collected from each donor, and TCR beta sequencing was performed on peripheral blood mononuclear cells. The Qiagen DNeasy Blood Extraction Kit was used to extract genomic DNA from the blood cell samples. The library was made by the immunoSEQ multiplex PCR assay. A mixture of 60 forward primers for TCR Vbeta segments and 13 reverse primers for TCR Jbeta segments was used in the multiplex PCR. A multiplex PCR assay on genomic DNA amplified the CDR3 region of rearranged TCR beta genes. The amplified TCR beta libraries were sequenced on the Illumina HiSeq System as 87-base-pair reads. The source study handled its data this way. A later analysis counted about 76 million unique TCR beta chains across the 500 to 850 repertoires, and some 12 million of these chains were shared by at least two donors. To remove PCR and sequencing errors, raw reads were error-corrected and collapsed into unique sequences using a nearest-neighbor algorithm that merged closely related sequences. To assign V, D and J gene segments, CDR3 sequences were aligned to IMGT reference sequences. Each retained sequence needed at least a six-nucleotide match to both a V gene segment and a J gene segment. Rearrangements were classified as productive when the CDR3 lacked stop codons and remained in frame with V and J, and all other rearrangements were classified as non-productive. Following IMGT convention, CDR3 was defined as the stretch from the second conserved V-encoded cysteine to the conserved J-encoded phenylalanine. The earlier analysis of about 560 of the donors excluded any sequence lacking an unambiguous match to a single V gene segment. In an earlier analysis of approximately 550 of the donors, V segments were called functional above 56.7% productive rearrangements and were called segregating when the between-donor standard deviation exceeded 5%. A statistical classification framework was built to diagnose cytomegalovirus status from the catalog of TCR beta chain sequences. A later analysis assigned V and J genes by comparing TCR nucleotide sequences with IMGT/GENE-DB human TR gene sequences. Using the TCRdist pipeline, a later analysis assigned CDR3 sequences along with most-parsimonious VDJ recombination scenarios. A later analysis defined each TCR beta chain by its CDR3 amino acid sequence plus V-gene family, and excluded reads lacking a unique V-gene family. To address suspected cross-contamination and a sequencing artifact, a later analysis removed 592 highly shared, low-generation-probability nucleotide sequences. In a later analysis, a clonal expansion index was calculated for each public chain from normalized within-repertoire ranks of inferred template counts. In a later analysis, generation probabilities were computed using a VDJ recombination model fitted to out-of-frame rearrangements, and the results were checked against IGoR. In a later analysis, TCR-TCR, TCR-HLA and TCR-CMV co-occurrence was scored with hypergeometric tests, and a repertoire-size bias correction was applied to TCR pairs. False discovery rates were estimated in a later analysis by permuting HLA or CMV assignments 20 times. A later analysis grouped co-occurring TCRs with DBSCAN, adding TCRdist sequence similarity when clustering within HLA-allele-positive subsets. Repertoires with fewer than 30,000 or more than 120,000 public chains were left out of co-occurrence clustering, as were five repertoires with anomalous nucleotide sharing. As stored in TCRdb, this immuneACCESS dataset retains in-frame rearrangements with V and J assigned. A fraction of the clones does not appear; measured against another copy, unresolved V genes explain less than half of the discrepancy, and the remainder lacks a known reason. Clonal size and the V and J genes are those of that table, whereas D and trimming came from the DNA. In this sample the table shows tens of thousands of clones, 77% of which occur a single time. 2.5% to 3% of the sample goes to the ten largest clones.

Broader findings and caveats from the paper: A later analysis found that TCR association rates varied across HLA loci, with DRB1 alleles showing the most associated TCRs and HLA-C alleles the fewest. It was suggested by the authors that the approach could potentially be generalized to other disease states and immunological phenotypes. The presence/absence analyses assumed that sequencing depth was roughly uniform across donors, and that assumption may not be true. In a later analysis, several top co-occurrence clusters were reported to appear linked to parvovirus B19, influenza, CMV and Epstein-Barr virus. Linkage disequilibrium might explain the correlated functional status among segregating V segments, but an unknown experimental factor could not be ruled out. For the cohort, immune exposure information was limited to CMV serostatus. In vitro tests confirmed that a few of the cytomegalovirus-associated TCR beta chains recognize cytomegalovirus antigens. In an earlier analysis of several hundred of the donors, most TCR beta V segments were observed in productive rearrangements about 90% or about 30% of the time, broadly matching IMGT annotations. The 87-base-pair reads could not distinguish some IMGT-functional V segments, including TRBV6-2 and TRBV6-3, so those segments were excluded. Compared with equally common non-associated chains, HLA-associated TCR beta chains in a later analysis were more clonally expanded and had lower generation probabilities. In a later analysis, most CMV-associated TCR beta chains were found to appear HLA-restricted, with HLA associations seemingly driven largely by CMV exposure. Because some donors lacked HLA typing at each locus, the association tests relied only on the typed subset. At a false discovery rate of 0.05, a later analysis linked 15,000 to 20,000 TCR beta sequences to specific HLA alleles. Cytomegalovirus status was reported to be diagnosed by the classifier with high specificity and sensitivity in both the original and validation cohorts. When HLA alleles, especially DR and DQ, strongly co-occurred, attributing TCR associations to individual alleles was difficult. While some public TCRs were present in many individuals, most TCR sequences turned up only very rarely across donors. The cohort was sequenced for TCR beta chains only, and without alpha or paired-chain data the features that could be detected were limited. In a later genetic analysis, fewer N-insertions in productive TCRs were reported among donors in an Asian-associated ancestry cluster than the roughly 700-donor mean. A cluster of highly shared sequence variants was judged likely to be a technical artifact of the sequencing pipeline. In the study, 150 to 200 TCR beta chains were listed as associated with cytomegalovirus. The earlier analysis of some 560 of the donors excluded about 16 rarely observed V segments, including chromosome 9 orphons, because counts were too low. A further reported finding was that TCR beta sequences accurately predicted the HLA-A and HLA-B alleles for most subjects in the first cohort. In a later genetic analysis, a missense DCLRE1C variant was associated with V-gene and J-gene trimming of TCR beta chains, and the association was replicated in an independent cohort.

The rearranged chain carries TRBV9 and TRBJ2-5; a stretch of 12 junction bases matches TRBD1. The sample comprised PBMCs. The receptor was derived from a woman in her forties in good health and CMV-seropositive. DNA sequence: TGTGCCAGCAGCGTAGGTGGGACAGGGGGCGAGCTGGAGACCCAGTACTTC. Its coded protein is CASSVGGTGGELETQYF.